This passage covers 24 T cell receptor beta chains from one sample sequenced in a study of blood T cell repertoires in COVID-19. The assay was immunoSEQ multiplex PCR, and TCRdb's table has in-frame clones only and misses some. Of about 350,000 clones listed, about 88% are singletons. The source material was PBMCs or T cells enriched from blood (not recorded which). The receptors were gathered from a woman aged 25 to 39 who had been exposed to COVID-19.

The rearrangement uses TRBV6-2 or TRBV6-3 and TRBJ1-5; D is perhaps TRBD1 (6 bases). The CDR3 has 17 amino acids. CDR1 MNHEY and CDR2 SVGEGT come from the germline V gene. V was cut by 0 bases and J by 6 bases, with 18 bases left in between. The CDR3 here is CASSYSVVRQGSQPQHF. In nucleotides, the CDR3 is TGTGCCAGCAGTTACTCGGTCGTACGCCAGGGGAGTCAGCCCCAGCATTTT.

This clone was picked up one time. DNA for the CDR3: TGTGCCAGCAGTTTGGGAGCTACGGATGGCTACACCTTC. Amino acids: CASSLGATDGYTF. V usage is TRBV28 and J usage is TRBJ1-2; D gene unclear. CDR3 length: 13 residues. Trimming cost V 3 bases and J 6 bases, with 11 bases left between them. Germline V lookup: CDR1 MDHEN, CDR2 SYDVKM.

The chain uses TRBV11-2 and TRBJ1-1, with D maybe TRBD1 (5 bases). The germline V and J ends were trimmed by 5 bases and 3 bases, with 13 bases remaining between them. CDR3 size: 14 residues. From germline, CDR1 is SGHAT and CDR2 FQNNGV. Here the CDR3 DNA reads TGTGCCAGCAGCCGGACGGCGGGGGACACTGAAGCTTTCTTT. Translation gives CASSRTAGDTEAFF.

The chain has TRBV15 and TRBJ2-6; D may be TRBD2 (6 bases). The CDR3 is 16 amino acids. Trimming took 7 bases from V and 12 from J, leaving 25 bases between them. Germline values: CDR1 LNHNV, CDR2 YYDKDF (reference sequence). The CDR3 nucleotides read TGTGCCACCACCCGAGGAGGGGTGGTGAGTGGGAGCGTCCTGACTTTC. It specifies CATTRGGVVSGSVLTF.

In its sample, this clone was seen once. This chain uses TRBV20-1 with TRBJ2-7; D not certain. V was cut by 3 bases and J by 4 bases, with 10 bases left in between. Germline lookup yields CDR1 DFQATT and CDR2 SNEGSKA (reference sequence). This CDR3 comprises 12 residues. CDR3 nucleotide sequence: TGCAGTGCTAGTAGTGGGCTGTACGAGCAGTACTTC. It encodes CSASSGLYEQYF.

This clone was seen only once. The CDR3 DNA reads as TGTGCCTGGAGTGTATTACCAGGACAGGGACGACACGAGCAGTACTTC. Translated: CAWSVLPGQGRHEQYF. The chain employs TRBV30 and TRBJ2-7; TRBD1 agrees at 8 bases. V lost 0 bases, J lost 5 bases, and 12 bases stayed unmatched. Germline V gene lookup returns CDR1 GTSNPN and CDR2 SVGIG (reference sequence). The CDR3 is 16 residues long.

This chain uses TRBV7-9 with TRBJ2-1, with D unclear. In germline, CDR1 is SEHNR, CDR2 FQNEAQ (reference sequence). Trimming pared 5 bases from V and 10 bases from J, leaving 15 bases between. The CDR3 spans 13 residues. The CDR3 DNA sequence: TGTGCCAGCAGCACTACCATTCTGTCGGAGCAGTTCTTC. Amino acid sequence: CASSTTILSEQFF.

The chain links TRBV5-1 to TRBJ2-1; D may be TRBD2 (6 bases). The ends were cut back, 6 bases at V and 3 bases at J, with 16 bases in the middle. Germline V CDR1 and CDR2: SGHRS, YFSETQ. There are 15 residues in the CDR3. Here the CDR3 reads CASTLSSDYYNEQFF. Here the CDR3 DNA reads TGCGCCAGCACCCTTTCTAGCGACTACTACAATGAGCAGTTCTTC.

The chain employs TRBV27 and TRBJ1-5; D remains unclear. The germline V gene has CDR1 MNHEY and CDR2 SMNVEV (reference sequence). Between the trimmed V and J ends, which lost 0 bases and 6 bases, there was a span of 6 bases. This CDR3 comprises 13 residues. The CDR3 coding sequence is TGTGCCAGCAGTTTATCCCCGGGTCAGCCCCAGCATTTT. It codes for CASSLSPGQPQHF.

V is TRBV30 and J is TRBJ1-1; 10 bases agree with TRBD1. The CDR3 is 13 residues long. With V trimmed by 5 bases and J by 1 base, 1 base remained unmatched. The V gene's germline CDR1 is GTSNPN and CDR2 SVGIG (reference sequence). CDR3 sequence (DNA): TGTGCCTGGGGGACAGGGGCGAACACTGAAGCTTTCTTT. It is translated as CAWGTGANTEAFF.

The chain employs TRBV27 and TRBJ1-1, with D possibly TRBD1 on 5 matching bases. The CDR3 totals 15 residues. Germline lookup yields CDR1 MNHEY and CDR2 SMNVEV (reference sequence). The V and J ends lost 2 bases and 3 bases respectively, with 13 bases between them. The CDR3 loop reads CASSLVWGRYTEAFF. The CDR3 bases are TGTGCCAGCAGTTTAGTTTGGGGGAGGTACACTGAAGCTTTCTTT.

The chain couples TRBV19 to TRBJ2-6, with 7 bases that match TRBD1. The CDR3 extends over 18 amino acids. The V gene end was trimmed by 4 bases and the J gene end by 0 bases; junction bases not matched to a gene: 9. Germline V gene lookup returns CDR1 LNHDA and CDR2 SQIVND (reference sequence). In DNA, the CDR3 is TGTGCCAGTAGTACAACGGGACAGCATTTCTCTGGGGCCAACGTCCTGACTTTC. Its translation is CASSTTGQHFSGANVLTF.

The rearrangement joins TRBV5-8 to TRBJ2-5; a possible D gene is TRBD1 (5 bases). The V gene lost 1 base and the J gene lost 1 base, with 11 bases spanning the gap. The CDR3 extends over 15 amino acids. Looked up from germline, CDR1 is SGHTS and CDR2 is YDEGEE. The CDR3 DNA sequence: TGTGCCAGCAGCTTGACGGCCAGGGCCCAAGAGACCCAGTACTTC. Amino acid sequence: CASSLTARAQETQYF.

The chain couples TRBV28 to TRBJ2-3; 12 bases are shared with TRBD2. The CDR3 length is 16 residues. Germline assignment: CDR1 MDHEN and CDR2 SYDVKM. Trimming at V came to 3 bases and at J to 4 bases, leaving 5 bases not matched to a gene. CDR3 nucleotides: TGTGCCAGCAGTTTCGGACTAGCGGGATACCCAGATACGCAGTATTTT. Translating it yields CASSFGLAGYPDTQYF.

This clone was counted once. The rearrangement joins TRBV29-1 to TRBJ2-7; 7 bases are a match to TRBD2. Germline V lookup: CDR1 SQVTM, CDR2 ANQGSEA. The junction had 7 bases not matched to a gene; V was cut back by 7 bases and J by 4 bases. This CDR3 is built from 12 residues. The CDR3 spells CSGGGAGYEQYF. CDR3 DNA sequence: TGCAGCGGGGGGGGTGCCGGGTACGAGCAGTACTTC.

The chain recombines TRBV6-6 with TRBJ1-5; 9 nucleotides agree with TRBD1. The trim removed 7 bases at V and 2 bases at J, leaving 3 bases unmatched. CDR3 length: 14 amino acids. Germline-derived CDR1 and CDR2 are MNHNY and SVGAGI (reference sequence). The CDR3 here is CASTGQGRNQPQHF. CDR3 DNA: TGTGCCAGCACCGGACAGGGGCGCAATCAGCCCCAGCATTTT.

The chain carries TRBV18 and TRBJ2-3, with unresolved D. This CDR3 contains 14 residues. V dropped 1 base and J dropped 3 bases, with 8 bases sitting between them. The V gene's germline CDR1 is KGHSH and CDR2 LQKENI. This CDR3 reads CASSPLKATDTQYF. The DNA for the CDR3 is TGTGCCAGCTCACCACTAAAAGCTACAGATACGCAGTATTTT.

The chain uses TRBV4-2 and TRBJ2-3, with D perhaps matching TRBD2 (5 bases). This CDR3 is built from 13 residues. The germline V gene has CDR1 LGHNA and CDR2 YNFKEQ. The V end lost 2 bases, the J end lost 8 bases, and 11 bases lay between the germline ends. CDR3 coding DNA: TGTGCCAGCAGCCAAACTCTTGCGGGTACGCAGTATTTT. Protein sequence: CASSQTLAGTQYF.

The DNA of the CDR3 is TGTGCCAGCAGTCCCTCTTATCCCAACTATGGCTACACCTTC. The encoded protein is CASSPSYPNYGYTF. The genes are TRBV6-5 and TRBJ1-2; unclear D gene. Germline CDR1 reads MNHEY; CDR2 reads SVGAGI. Trimming removed 5 bases at V and 2 bases at J, with 12 bases between. This CDR3 has 14 residues.

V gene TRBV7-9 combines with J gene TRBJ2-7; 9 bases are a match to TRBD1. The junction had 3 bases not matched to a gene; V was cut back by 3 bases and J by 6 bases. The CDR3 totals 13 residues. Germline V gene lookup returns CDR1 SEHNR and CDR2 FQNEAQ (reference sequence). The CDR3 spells CASSFDRGAEQYF. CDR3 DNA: TGTGCCAGCAGCTTTGACAGGGGGGCCGAGCAGTACTTC. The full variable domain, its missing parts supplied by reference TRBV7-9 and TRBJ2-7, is DTGVSQNPRHKITKRGQNVTFRCDPISEHNRLYWYRQTLGQGPEFLTYFQNEAQLEKSRLLSDRFSAERPKGSFSTLEIQRTEQGDSAMYLCASSFDRGAEQYFGPGTRLTVT.

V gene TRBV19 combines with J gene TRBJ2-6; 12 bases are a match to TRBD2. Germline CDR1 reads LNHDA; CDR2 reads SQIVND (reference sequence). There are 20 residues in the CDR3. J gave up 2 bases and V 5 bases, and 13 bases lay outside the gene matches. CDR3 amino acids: CASSQNGLAGMSPGANVLTF. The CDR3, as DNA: TGTGCCAGTAGTCAAAACGGACTAGCGGGAATGAGCCCTGGGGCCAACGTCCTGACTTTC. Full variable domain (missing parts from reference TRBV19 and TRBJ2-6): DGGITQSPKYLFRKEGQNVTLSCEQNLNHDAMYWYRQDPGQGLRLIYYSQIVNDFQKGDIAEGYSVSREKKESFPLTVTSAQKNPTAFYLCASSQNGLAGMSPGANVLTFGAGSRLTVL.

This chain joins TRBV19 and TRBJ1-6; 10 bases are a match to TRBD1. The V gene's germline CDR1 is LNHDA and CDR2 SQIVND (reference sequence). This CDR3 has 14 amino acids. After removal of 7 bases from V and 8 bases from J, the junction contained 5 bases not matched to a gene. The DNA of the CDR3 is TGTGCCAGTACTACGACAGGGGGCGATTCACCCCTCCACTTT. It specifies CASTTTGGDSPLHF.

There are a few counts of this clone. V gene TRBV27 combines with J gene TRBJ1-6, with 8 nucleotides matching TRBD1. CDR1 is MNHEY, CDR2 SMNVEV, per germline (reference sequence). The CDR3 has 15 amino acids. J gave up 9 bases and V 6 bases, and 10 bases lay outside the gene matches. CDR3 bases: TGTGCCAGCAGCCTAGGACAGGGCAATGGTTCACCCCTCCACTTT. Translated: CASSLGQGNGSPLHF.

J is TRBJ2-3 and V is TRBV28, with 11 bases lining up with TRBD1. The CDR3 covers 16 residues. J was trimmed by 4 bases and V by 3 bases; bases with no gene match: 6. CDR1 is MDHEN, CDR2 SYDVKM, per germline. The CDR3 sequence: CASSFGQGAIADTQYF. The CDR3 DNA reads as TGTGCCAGCAGTTTCGGACAGGGGGCTATCGCAGATACGCAGTATTTT. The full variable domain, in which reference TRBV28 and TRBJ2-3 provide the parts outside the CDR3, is DVKVTQSSRYLVKRTGEKVFLECVQDMDHENMFWYRQDPGLGLRLIYFSYDVKMKEKGDIPEGYSVSREKKERFSLILESASTNQTSMYLCASSFGQGAIADTQYFGPGTRLTVL.